This T cell receptor (beta chain) is from a study of post-analysis software for immune sequencing data. In the study overall: Disease courses included relapsing-remitting, secondary progressive and progressive-relapsing multiple sclerosis.

Built from TCR beta cDNA, the libraries had unique molecular identifiers in them. T cells, roughly 0.9 to 11 million of them, yielded a few hundred thousand cDNA molecules. TCRdb called the PCR reads again in MiXCR, with one record for every CDR3 protein. The sample contains under 650,000 distinct CDR3 sequences, 40% to 50% of which appear only once. CDR3 length equals 14 residues. V lost 2 bases, J lost 6 bases, and 10 bases lay in between. General study findings and limits: With F measure, samples from one preparation batch clustered together strongly. Elevated frequency relative to controls characterized several TRBV segments in patients, TRBV5-6, TRBV5-1 and TRBV20-1 among them. Significantly lower normalized Chao1 diversity was seen in multiple sclerosis patients than in controls.

With regard to this clonotype: Its antigen is still unknown.

Sequencing was performed on blood. The gene calls are TRBV12-3 or TRBV12-4 and TRBJ1-4; D is uncertain. The clonotype comes from a girl aged 5-17 years with multiple sclerosis. DNA of the CDR3: TGTGCCAGCAGTTTATCCTCGGAGTATGAAAAACTGTTTTTT. This sequence encodes CASSLSSEYEKLFF.